Following are 6 T cell receptor beta chains from one sample sequenced in a study of neurological immune-mediated disorders. A single record per CDR3 protein comes from TCRdb applying MiXCR to the 5' RACE reads. The sample lists 50,000 to 60,000 distinct CDR3 sequences, 2% to 2.5% occurring once. Sequencing was carried out using PBMCs. The receptor set was obtained from a man aged 50 or older with multiple sclerosis.

This clonotype was found many times. The rearrangement uses TRBV12-3 or TRBV12-4 and TRBJ2-2, with D tentatively TRBD2 (6 bases). V was cut by 3 bases and J by 7 bases, with 15 bases left in between. CDR3 length equals 15 residues. This chain's CDR3 is CASSLLRGLNGELFF. CDR3 sequence (DNA): TGTGCCAGCAGTTTGTTACGGGGACTCAACGGGGAGCTGTTTTTT.

This clonotype was counted many times. The V gene is TRBV20-1, the J gene TRBJ2-3; 10 nucleotides line up with TRBD2. The CDR3 is 13 residues long. Germline CDR1 is DFQATT and CDR2 is SNEGSKA (reference sequence). V shed 6 bases, J shed 3 bases, and the junction held 3 bases outside the gene matches. The CDR3 loop is CSAIAGGTDTQYF. Written as DNA, the CDR3 is TGCAGTGCCATAGCGGGGGGAACAGATACGCAGTATTTT.

This clonotype was found many times. The rearrangement joins TRBV11-2 to TRBJ2-7; D unresolved. V was shortened by 0 bases and J by 5 bases, with 8 bases between the two germline ends. CDR1 and CDR2 from the germline V gene are SGHAT and FQNNGV. The CDR3 runs 13 residues. The CDR3 spells CASSLERVNEQYF. In nucleotides, the CDR3 is TGTGCCAGCAGCTTAGAAAGGGTCAACGAGCAGTACTTC.

This clonotype was found a few times. A much more abundant neighbour one base away suggests this may be a read error. The V and J genes are TRBV7-2 and TRBJ2-2; possibly TRBD2 for D (5 bases). V lost 4 bases and J 5 bases, leaving 11 bases between the germline ends. CDR3 length equals 14 residues. CDR1 and CDR2 (germline): SGHTA, FQGNSA. CDR3 in DNA: TGTGCCAGCAGCTACGGACGGGGAACCGGGGAGCTGTTTTTT. This sequence encodes CASSYGRGTGELFF.

In its sample, this clonotype was seen many times. This chain connects TRBV9 to TRBJ2-7; 9 bases fit TRBD1. The V gene end was trimmed by 2 bases and the J gene end by 7 bases; junction bases not matched to a gene: 4. The CDR3 has 13 residues. Germline V gene data show CDR1 as SGDLS and CDR2 as YYNGEE. The CDR3 protein is CASSVLTGGEQYF. In DNA, the CDR3 is TGTGCCAGCAGCGTTTTGACAGGGGGAGAGCAGTACTTC.

This clonotype rates as medium-sized (0.01 to 0.1%). The chain is built from TRBV29-1 and TRBJ1-6, with D maybe TRBD1 (6 bases). The CDR3 totals 12 residues. The germline V gene encodes CDR1 SQVTM and CDR2 ANQGSEA. Between the trimmed V and J ends, which lost 7 bases and 11 bases, there was a span of 15 bases. The CDR3 region has the DNA TGCAGCGCCAAAACAGGGCGTACACCCCTCCACTTT. Translation: CSAKTGRTPLHF.